The 22 T cell receptor beta chains reported below all come from one sample, sequenced in a study of spatial heterogeneity in lung cancer. Regarding the study as a whole: Mutation counts in tumors were tracked by counts of expanded intratumoral alpha and beta TCRs.

TCRdb redid the calling of the 5' RACE reads with MiXCR, one entry per CDR3 protein. Here the sample spans 25,000 to 30,000 distinct CDR3 sequences, more than 5.5% being singletons. Documented time point: sample taken at primary tumor resection. Antigen specificity for these receptors is unknown. Sequences were derived from lung tumor tissue, sampled at surgery. These receptors originate from a male donor with early-stage non-small cell lung cancer.

This clonotype was seen repeatedly, ten times or more. The chain couples TRBV20-1 to TRBJ2-3, with 7 bases identical to TRBD2. J gave up 6 bases and V 8 bases, and 17 bases lay outside the gene matches. Per germline, CDR1 DFQATT and CDR2 SNEGSKA (reference sequence). CDR3 length equals 15 residues. CDR3 residues: CSRHDRTRFDDTQYF. CDR3 nucleotide sequence: TGCAGTAGGCACGACCGGACTAGGTTTGATGATACGCAGTATTTT.

This chain links TRBV10-3 with TRBJ2-5; 10 nucleotides line up with TRBD2. This CDR3 has 14 amino acids. CDR1 and CDR2 from the germline V gene are ENHRY and SYGVKD. The ends lost 11 bases at V and 5 bases at J; junction bases unmatched: 11. The CDR3 coding sequence is TGTGCCGCGGGTAGCGGGGGGCCGGCGGAGACCCAGTACTTC. This gives the protein CAAGSGGPAETQYF.

This clonotype was counted ten times or more. The chain links TRBV5-1 to TRBJ2-5; 7 bases map to TRBD1. This CDR3 comprises 13 residues. CDR1 and CDR2 from the germline V gene are SGHRS and YFSETQ. After removal of 3 bases from V and 3 bases from J, the junction contained 2 bases not matched to a gene. CDR3 sequence (DNA): TGCGCCAGCAGCTCAACAGGGGAAGAGACCCAGTACTTC. Translation: CASSSTGEETQYF.

This clonotype was observed many times. This chain connects TRBV9 to TRBJ2-2, with D possibly being TRBD2 (6 bases). The CDR3 sequence is 15 residues long. The V gene's germline CDR1 is SGDLS and CDR2 YYNGEE. Trimming removed 4 bases at V and 7 bases at J, with 17 bases between. The CDR3 bases are TGTGCCAGCAGCTCCGGGACTGGGGGGTACGGGGAGCTGTTTTTT. It is translated as CASSSGTGGYGELFF.

This clonotype was seen many times. This chain joins TRBV27 and TRBJ1-5; unclear D gene. Germline-derived CDR1 and CDR2 are MNHEY and SMNVEV (reference sequence). With 8 bases removed from V and 3 bases from J, the gap between germline ends came to 8 bases. CDR3 length: 12 amino acids. The CDR3, as DNA: TGTGCCAGCGGGTTCCTCAATCAGCCCCAGCATTTT. Protein sequence: CASGFLNQPQHF.

This clonotype was observed at least ten times. The rearrangement joins TRBV7-2 to TRBJ2-2, with 10 nucleotides matching TRBD1. Trimming at V came to 3 bases and at J to 4 bases, leaving 8 bases not matched to a gene. The CDR3 loop spans 17 amino acids. The germline V gene has CDR1 SGHTA and CDR2 FQGNSA. CDR3 DNA sequence: TGTGCCAGCAGCTTCCTCGGGACAGGGGATGGCACCGGGGAGCTGTTTTTT. This encodes CASSFLGTGDGTGELFF.

About this clonotype itself: Since a much larger clone is just one base distant, this may be a read error. V gene TRBV28 combines with J gene TRBJ2-7; D may be TRBD2 (6 bases). Germline values: CDR1 MDHEN, CDR2 SYDVKM. CDR3 length: 15 residues. This CDR3 reads CASSPARGAFYEQHF. CDR3 DNA: TGTGCCAGCAGTCCAGCCCGCGGGGCTTTCTACGAGCAGCACTTC.

This clonotype was detected a few times. V usage is TRBV7-2 and J usage is TRBJ1-4, with TRBD1 as a possible D gene (6 bases). Germline lookup yields CDR1 SGHTA and CDR2 FQGNSA. The CDR3 length is 15 residues. V dropped 3 bases and J dropped 5 bases, with 13 bases sitting between them. This CDR3 reads CASSFGRGANEKLFF. The CDR3 DNA reads as TGTGCCAGCAGCTTTGGCAGGGGAGCGAATGAAAAACTGTTTTTT.

The chain links TRBV19 to TRBJ2-3; D uncertain. The germline CDR1 and CDR2 sequences are LNHDA and SQIVND (reference sequence). Trimming took off 3 bases at V and 2 bases at J, with 12 bases between the two ends. This CDR3 is built from 15 residues. The CDR3 is CASSILSRTTDTQYF. The DNA for the CDR3 is TGTGCCAGTAGTATCCTGAGCAGGACCACAGATACGCAGTATTTT.

This clonotype has at least ten counts. The J gene is TRBJ2-1, the V gene TRBV12-3 or TRBV12-4, with D unclear. Deletions cut 7 bases from V and 4 bases from J, with 14 bases between. This CDR3 region has 14 residues. The CDR3: CASKYWPGYNEQFF. In DNA, the CDR3 is TGTGCCAGCAAGTACTGGCCCGGGTACAATGAGCAGTTCTTC.

There are many counts of this clonotype. V usage is TRBV20-1 and J usage is TRBJ1-3, with D maybe TRBD1 (6 bases). The V end was cut by 0 bases, the J end by 2 bases, with 11 bases between. This CDR3 contains 15 residues. Per germline, CDR1 DFQATT and CDR2 SNEGSKA (reference sequence). CDR3 coding DNA: TGCAGTGCTAGAGATCCTAGGGGGACTGGAAACACCATATATTTT. It translates to CSARDPRGTGNTIYF.

This clonotype came up a few times. The chain links TRBV6-2 or TRBV6-3 to TRBJ2-7; D unresolved. This CDR3 spans 14 amino acids. Germline V lookup: CDR1 MNHEY, CDR2 SVGEGT. V lost 6 bases, J lost 4 bases, and 16 bases lay in between. The CDR3: CASSFPDPSYEQYF. The CDR3 DNA reads TGTGCCAGCAGCTTCCCGGACCCTTCATACGAGCAGTACTTC.

This clonotype was counted ten times or more. The CDR3 region has the DNA TGTGCCAGCAGCCCCCACCGGGACAGGGTGCACAATGAGCAGTTCTTC. It specifies CASSPHRDRVHNEQFF. The chain links TRBV6-2 or TRBV6-3 to TRBJ2-1, with 9 positions matching TRBD1. Germline V gene data show CDR1 as MNHEY and CDR2 as SVGEGT. V gave up 6 bases and J gave up 5 bases; unmatched junction bases: 11. The CDR3 contains 16 residues.

In this sample, this clonotype turned up many times. This chain joins TRBV6-2 or TRBV6-3 and TRBJ2-7; TRBD2 is a possible D gene (5 bases). With 2 bases removed from V and 3 bases from J, the gap between germline ends came to 11 bases. Germline V lookup: CDR1 MNHEY, CDR2 SVGEGT. The length of the CDR3 is 14 residues. The CDR3 DNA follows: TGTGCCAGCAGTTACGGACTCTCCAACTACGAGCAGTACTTC. Its protein product is CASSYGLSNYEQYF.

This clonotype was observed many times. The rearrangement joins TRBV27 to TRBJ2-6; no definite D call. CDR3 size: 16 residues. V dropped 2 bases and J dropped 0 bases, with 8 bases sitting between them. Germline assignment: CDR1 MNHEY and CDR2 SMNVEV (reference sequence). CDR3 residues: CASSLVPSSGANVLTF. The CDR3 DNA sequence: TGTGCCAGCAGTTTAGTGCCATCCTCTGGGGCCAACGTCCTGACTTTC.

The chain has TRBV12-3 or TRBV12-4 and TRBJ2-5; D may match TRBD1 or TRBD2 (6 bases each). Trimming cost V 6 bases and J 1 base, with 18 bases left between them. This CDR3 has 16 residues. The CDR3: CASRERGGQSQETQYF. The CDR3, as DNA: TGTGCCAGCAGAGAGAGAGGGGGGCAGAGCCAAGAGACCCAGTACTTC.

This clonotype was observed a handful of times. This chain uses TRBV5-1 with TRBJ1-1; the match to TRBD1 covers 8 bases. The CDR3 covers 15 residues. V trimming: 4 bases; J trimming: 5 bases; junction bases outside the gene matches: 10. Germline values: CDR1 SGHRS, CDR2 YFSETQ. The CDR3 sequence: CASSLWTGKETEAFF. In DNA form, the CDR3 reads TGCGCCAGCAGCCTGTGGACAGGGAAGGAGACTGAAGCTTTCTTT.

This clonotype was observed many times. The rearrangement uses TRBV6-5 and TRBJ1-1; no clear D. This CDR3 has 11 amino acids. Per the germline V gene, CDR1 is MNHEY and CDR2 is SVGAGI. V was cut by 7 bases and J by 3 bases, with 6 bases left in between. CDR3 residues: CASTQHTEAFF. The CDR3 coding sequence is TGTGCCAGCACCCAGCACACTGAAGCTTTCTTT.

The table lists this clonotype with many counts. Here the CDR3 DNA reads TGCGCCAGCAGCTCGCAGGGTCCCAACACTGAAGCTTTCTTT. Protein product: CASSSQGPNTEAFF. This chain joins TRBV5-1 and TRBJ1-1; tentative D call: TRBD1 (5 bases). CDR3 length equals 14 residues. V gave up 3 bases and J gave up 2 bases, with 11 bases separating them. The V gene's germline CDR1 is SGHRS and CDR2 YFSETQ. The variable domain in full, with the rest retrieved from reference TRBV5-1 and TRBJ1-1, is KAGVTQTPRYLIKTRGQQVTLSCSPISGHRSVSWYQQTPGQGLQFLFEYFSETQRNKGNFPGRFSGRQFSNSRSEMNVSTLELGDSALYLCASSSQGPNTEAFFGQGTRLTVV.

This clonotype was counted only a few times. This chain joins TRBV5-1 and TRBJ2-2; D is perhaps TRBD2 (5 bases). Germline values: CDR1 SGHRS, CDR2 YFSETQ. The length of the CDR3 is 14 residues. Trimming pared 4 bases from V and 6 bases from J, leaving 13 bases between. The CDR3 sequence: CASSTGMVSGELFF. CDR3 sequence (DNA): TGCGCCAGCAGCACGGGGATGGTGTCCGGGGAGCTGTTTTTT. The variable domain in full, with the rest retrieved from reference TRBV5-1 and TRBJ2-2, is KAGVTQTPRYLIKTRGQQVTLSCSPISGHRSVSWYQQTPGQGLQFLFEYFSETQRNKGNFPGRFSGRQFSNSRSEMNVSTLELGDSALYLCASSTGMVSGELFFGEGSRLTVL.

This clonotype has ten or more counts. The genes are TRBV10-3 and TRBJ1-5; D gene ambiguous. The CDR3 spans 13 residues. V dropped 4 bases and J dropped 0 bases, with 4 bases sitting between them. In germline, CDR1 is ENHRY, CDR2 SYGVKD. CDR3 bases: TGTGCCATCAGTGGATCTAGCAATCAGCCCCAGCATTTT. Protein sequence: CAISGSSNQPQHF.

Ten or more counts support this clonotype. The chain links TRBV30 to TRBJ2-2; D is possibly TRBD2 (6 bases). The germline V gene has CDR1 GTSNPN and CDR2 SVGIG (reference sequence). The CDR3 length is 16 residues. The ends were cut back, 2 bases at V and 7 bases at J, with 20 bases in the middle. The CDR3 loop reads CAWSRPGRPGVGELFF. CDR3 sequence (DNA): TGTGCCTGGAGTCGCCCAGGTCGGCCGGGAGTCGGGGAGCTGTTTTTT.